Listed here are 31 T cell receptor beta chains from one sample, sequenced in a study of T cells after yellow fever vaccination. From the 5' RACE reads, TCRdb called clonotypes with MiXCR, one entry per CDR3 protein. The sample records over 250,000 distinct CDR3 sequences, 4.1% being singletons. Sequenced material: PBMCs, taken 5 days after the yellow fever booster vaccination. These receptors came from a man younger than 35 who received the YFV17D yellow fever vaccine.

The chain is built from TRBV5-4 and TRBJ2-7; a possible D gene is TRBD1 (6 bases). Germline lookup yields CDR1 SGHNT and CDR2 YYREEE (reference sequence). The CDR3 contains 15 residues. Deletions cut 2 bases from V and 0 bases from J, with 12 bases between. This CDR3 is CASSFRPTGSYEQYF. The CDR3 nucleotides read TGTGCCAGCAGCTTCCGCCCGACAGGCTCCTACGAGCAGTACTTC.

V and J are TRBV7-2 and TRBJ1-1; D unclear. V was trimmed by 2 bases and J by 7 bases, leaving 14 bases between them. CDR1 is SGHTA and CDR2 is FQGNSA in the germline V gene. This CDR3 contains 14 residues. CDR3 in amino acids: CASSLSWRGGEAFF. The DNA of the CDR3 is TGTGCCAGCAGCTTAAGTTGGCGCGGCGGTGAAGCTTTCTTT.

The V gene is TRBV2, the J gene TRBJ1-1; 12 nucleotides match TRBD1. The CDR3 length is 15 residues. Germline V lookup: CDR1 SNHLY, CDR2 FYNNEI. Germline trimming cut 4 bases from V and 3 bases from J; bases unmatched to any gene: 3. For the CDR3, the DNA is TGTGCCAGCAGTGTGGGGACAGGGGGCTACACTGAAGCTTTCTTT. This encodes CASSVGTGGYTEAFF.

This clonotype was picked up many times. This chain connects TRBV18 to TRBJ2-1, with D unresolved. The germline CDR1 and CDR2 sequences are KGHSH and LQKENI. Trimming left V 4 bases short and J 7 bases short, with 8 bases between. This CDR3 spans 12 amino acids. CDR3 in amino acids: CASSLRQNEQFF. The DNA for the CDR3 is TGTGCCAGCTCACTCCGACAAAATGAGCAGTTCTTC.

This chain links TRBV9 with TRBJ2-5, with TRBD2 matching over 9 bases. The V gene's germline CDR1 is SGDLS and CDR2 YYNGEE. V dropped 1 base and J dropped 0; count of bases not matched to a gene: 4. The CDR3 is 16 amino acids. The DNA of the CDR3 is TGTGCCAGCAGCGTACAGGCTAGCGGGGACCAAGAGACCCAGTACTTC. The encoded protein is CASSVQASGDQETQYF.

This clonotype was counted between two and nine times. V and J are TRBV7-8 and TRBJ2-4; TRBD2 matches at 10 bases. V was clipped by 2 bases and J by 8 bases; unmatched bases: 6. CDR1 SGHVS and CDR2 FQNEAQ come from the germline V gene. CDR3 size: 15 residues. CDR3 sequence reads: CASSLSGGADYIQYF. In DNA form, the CDR3 reads TGTGCCAGCAGCTTAAGCGGGGGGGCCGATTACATTCAGTACTTC.

This clonotype showed up just a few times. V and J are TRBV5-6 and TRBJ1-5, with D possibly matching TRBD1 (6 bases). Trimming cost V 2 bases and J 1 base, with 13 bases left between them. The CDR3 sequence is 16 residues long. Germline lookup yields CDR1 SGHDT and CDR2 YYEEEE. The CDR3 spells CASSFGGPWSNQPQHF. CDR3 nucleotide sequence: TGTGCCAGCAGCTTTGGGGGGCCATGGAGCAATCAGCCCCAGCATTTT.

This clonotype was seen a handful of times. The chain links TRBV4-3 to TRBJ1-1, with D hard to call. Per the germline V gene, CDR1 is LGHNA and CDR2 is YSLEER. V was shortened by 4 bases and J by 0 bases, with 12 bases between the two germline ends. The CDR3 runs to 15 residues. CDR3 nucleotides: TGCGCCAGCAGCCCACGGATGGCAATGAACACTGAAGCTTTCTTT. This codes for CASSPRMAMNTEAFF.

There are a few counts of this clonotype. The rearrangement links TRBV27 to TRBJ1-5; D unresolved. Germline lookup yields CDR1 MNHEY and CDR2 SMNVEV (reference sequence). V gave up 5 bases and J gave up 3 bases, with 11 bases separating them. The CDR3 has 14 amino acids. CDR3 residues: CASSLERFNQPQHF. CDR3 nucleotides: TGTGCCAGCAGTCTCGAACGGTTCAATCAGCCCCAGCATTTT.

In this sample, this clonotype turned up many times. The chain employs TRBV4-3 and TRBJ2-7, with D maybe TRBD1 (5 bases). The CDR3 spans 14 residues. Germline CDR1 reads LGHNA; CDR2 reads YSLEER. Deletions cut 1 base from V and 2 bases from J, with 9 bases between. The CDR3 DNA follows: TGCGCCAGCAGCCAAGGGATGGACACCTACGAGCAGTACTTC. Translated, it gives CASSQGMDTYEQYF.

This clonotype has a count of ten or more. The CDR3: CASSLQGSSYEQYF. The DNA of the CDR3 is TGTGCCAGCAGCCTACAGGGGAGCTCCTACGAGCAGTACTTC. The chain carries TRBV7-9 and TRBJ2-7, with 7 bases aligning to TRBD1. The CDR3 totals 14 residues. After removal of 5 bases from V and 0 bases from J, the junction contained 4 bases not matched to a gene. Germline V gene sequence: CDR1 SEHNR, CDR2 FQNEAQ (reference sequence).

The V call is TRBV12-3 or TRBV12-4, the J call TRBJ2-1, with TRBD2 matching over 16 bases. Germline trimming cut 5 bases from V and 8 bases from J; bases unmatched to any gene: 3. The CDR3 sequence is 15 residues long. CDR3 bases: TGTGCCAGCAGTCCGGGACTAGCGGGGGGGTATGAGCAGTTCTTC. It translates to CASSPGLAGGYEQFF.

This clonotype was recorded at least ten times. The chain combines TRBV10-3 with TRBJ1-2, with TRBD1 as a possible D gene (6 bases). CDR1 is ENHRY, CDR2 SYGVKD, per germline. Trimming took off 8 bases at V and 4 bases at J, with 8 bases between the two ends. CDR3 size: 11 residues. As DNA, the CDR3 is TGTGCCATCTCGACAGGCTATGGCTACACCTTC. This sequence encodes CAISTGYGYTF.

This clonotype was counted at least ten times. The chain uses TRBV4-3 and TRBJ2-7, with TRBD1 matching over 10 bases. Per germline, CDR1 LGHNA and CDR2 YSLEER. The trim removed 0 bases at V and 3 bases at J, leaving 14 bases unmatched. The CDR3 length is 19 residues. The CDR3 region is CASSQDTTGGLVVGYEQYF. Written as DNA, the CDR3 is TGCGCCAGCAGCCAAGATACGACAGGGGGCTTGGTTGTAGGCTACGAGCAGTACTTC.

The chain recombines TRBV5-1 with TRBJ2-7, with 8 bases matching TRBD2. Germline lookup yields CDR1 SGHRS and CDR2 YFSETQ. The ends lost 3 bases at V and 2 bases at J; junction bases unmatched: 19. CDR3 length: 19 residues. The CDR3 here is CASSSGVAGPIRDTYEQYF. The CDR3, as DNA: TGCGCCAGCAGCTCTGGGGTAGCGGGGCCGATTCGGGATACCTACGAGCAGTACTTC.

Only a few counts were recorded for this clonotype. J is TRBJ2-1 and V is TRBV13; D may be TRBD1 (6 bases). Germline V gene data show CDR1 as PRHDT and CDR2 as FYEKMQ (reference sequence). This CDR3 has 13 residues. V lost 5 bases and J 9 bases, leaving 14 bases between the germline ends. The CDR3 is CASSPQQGTEQFF. In DNA form, the CDR3 reads TGTGCCAGCAGCCCGCAACAGGGCACTGAGCAGTTCTTC.

The chain has TRBV5-1 and TRBJ1-6; 10 bases match TRBD1. This CDR3 is 15 amino acids long. V shed 4 bases, J shed 12 bases, and the junction held 10 bases outside the gene matches. Germline CDR1 SGHRS, CDR2 YFSETQ. The CDR3 nucleotides are TGCGCCAGCAGCCCTGAGGACAGGGGGTTAAGACCCCTCCACTTT. It is translated as CASSPEDRGLRPLHF.

The chain joins TRBV11-3 to TRBJ2-1, with 7 nucleotides matching TRBD1. The V and J ends lost 5 bases and 0 bases, in that order; junction bases with no gene match: 4. Germline CDR1 and CDR2: SGHNT and YENEEA. This CDR3 is built from 15 residues. The CDR3 here is CASSEGQSSYNEQFF. The DNA for the CDR3 is TGTGCCAGCAGCGAGGGACAGAGCTCCTACAATGAGCAGTTCTTC.

This clonotype was recorded at least ten times. J is TRBJ2-1 and V is TRBV10-3; TRBD2 matches 16 bases. Unmatched junction bases numbered 7, after V lost 6 bases and J lost 5 bases. Germline-derived CDR1 and CDR2 are ENHRY and SYGVKD. The CDR3 is 17 residues long. CDR3 bases: TGTGCCATCAGATCCGGGACTAGCGGGGGGGCTGACAATGAGCAGTTCTTC. Translated: CAIRSGTSGGADNEQFF.

Ten or more counts support this clonotype. CDR3 sequence reads: CATSDFSTDTQYF. CDR3 DNA: TGTGCCACCAGTGATTTTAGCACAGATACGCAGTATTTT. This rearrangement joins TRBV24-1 to TRBJ2-3, with unresolved D. Germline CDR1 and CDR2: KGHDR and SFDVKD. This CDR3 spans 13 amino acids. V lost 1 base, J lost 0 bases, and 1 base lay in between.

This clonotype was observed at least ten times. V gene TRBV6-1 combines with J gene TRBJ2-1; D tentatively fits TRBD1 or TRBD2 (6 bases each). Germline V CDR1 and CDR2: MNHNS, SASEGT. This CDR3 comprises 15 residues. Trimming took 1 base from V and 9 from J, leaving 16 bases between them. CDR3 sequence: CASSEGWGAGGEQFF. The CDR3 DNA reads TGTGCCAGCAGTGAAGGGTGGGGGGCCGGAGGTGAGCAGTTCTTC.

This clonotype has more than one count but fewer than ten. The chain is built from TRBV7-9 and TRBJ2-5; 8 bases are shared with TRBD1. CDR3 length: 15 residues. With 4 bases clipped from V and 0 bases from J, the junction kept 4 bases outside the gene matches. Germline assignment: CDR1 SEHNR and CDR2 FQNEAQ (reference sequence). CDR3 region: CASSSGTGDQETQYF. The CDR3 nucleotides are TGTGCCAGCAGCTCAGGGACAGGAGACCAAGAGACCCAGTACTTC.

This clonotype was counted a few times. This chain links TRBV20-1 with TRBJ2-3, with 8 positions matching TRBD2. This CDR3 region has 15 residues. Per germline, CDR1 DFQATT and CDR2 SNEGSKA (reference sequence). Germline trimming cut 5 bases from V and 4 bases from J; bases unmatched to any gene: 11. The CDR3 protein is CSADFRLAGPDTQYF. CDR3 DNA sequence: TGCAGTGCTGACTTTCGATTAGCGGGGCCAGATACGCAGTATTTT.

This clonotype has just a few counts. DNA for the CDR3: TGTGCCAGCAGCGTGGGACAGGACACAGATACGCAGTATTTT. Amino acids: CASSVGQDTDTQYF. The V call is TRBV9, the J call TRBJ2-3; 8 positions agree with TRBD1. The V gene end was trimmed by 2 bases and the J gene end by 2 bases; junction bases not matched to a gene: 1. Per the germline V gene, CDR1 is SGDLS and CDR2 is YYNGEE. The CDR3 spans 14 residues.

This sequence joins TRBV11-2 and TRBJ2-5; TRBD1 might be the D (5 bases). CDR1 SGHAT and CDR2 FQNNGV come from the germline V gene. The CDR3 runs to 13 residues. Trimming left V 5 bases short and J 9 bases short, with 16 bases between. DNA of the CDR3: TGTGCCAGCAGCGTACGGGTGGGGCCGGCCCAGTACTTC. This sequence encodes CASSVRVGPAQYF.

V is TRBV12-3 or TRBV12-4 and J is TRBJ2-3; D uncertain. This CDR3 contains 12 residues. Trimming stripped 7 bases from V and 4 bases from J, with 9 bases between. The CDR3 sequence is CASTRTSDTQYF. The DNA for the CDR3 is TGTGCCAGCACCAGGACGTCAGATACGCAGTATTTT.

V is TRBV5-5 and J is TRBJ2-1; D may correspond to TRBD1 or TRBD2 (6 bases each). Looked up from germline, CDR1 is SGHKS and CDR2 is YYEKEE (reference sequence). The CDR3 runs 14 residues. The ends were cut back, 3 bases at V and 0 bases at J, with 7 bases in the middle. CDR3 protein: CASSWGASYNEQFF. CDR3 coding DNA: TGTGCCAGCAGCTGGGGGGCCTCCTACAATGAGCAGTTCTTC.

A few counts support this clonotype. This sequence joins TRBV7-2 and TRBJ2-1; 10 positions match TRBD1. Germline-derived CDR1 and CDR2 are SGHTA and FQGNSA. Trimming at V came to 4 bases and at J to 5 bases, leaving 5 bases not matched to a gene. CDR3 length: 15 amino acids. As DNA, the CDR3 is TGTGCCAGCAGCTGGGCTGGGACAGGGGACAATGAGCAGTTCTTC. This codes for CASSWAGTGDNEQFF.

The table lists this clonotype with many counts. The chain links TRBV21-1 to TRBJ2-3; the table's D call, TRBD1, has no DNA check behind it. TRBV21-1 is termed a pseudogene. The CDR3 length is 18 residues. CDR3 residues: CASSKAVGDSPGADTQYF. DNA of the CDR3: TGTGCCAGCAGCAAAGCCGTCGGCGACAGCCCAGGGGCAGATACGCAGTATTTT.

In its sample, this clonotype was seen a few times. This sequence joins TRBV13 and TRBJ2-3; D is possibly TRBD2 (6 bases). The V and J ends lost 0 bases and 6 bases respectively, with 13 bases between them. Germline lookup yields CDR1 PRHDT and CDR2 FYEKMQ (reference sequence). This CDR3 is built from 15 residues. DNA of the CDR3: TGTGCCAGCAGCTTAGGGCTAGCGAAGGGGGATACGCAGTATTTT. This translates into CASSLGLAKGDTQYF.

This clonotype occurred a few times. The gene calls are TRBV29-1 and TRBJ2-1; TRBD2 is a possible D gene (6 bases). The CDR3 sequence is 14 residues long. Germline V gives CDR1 SQVTM, CDR2 ANQGSEA. V was clipped by 3 bases and J by 4 bases, with 13 bases between them. The CDR3: CSVEWGEVYNEQFF. CDR3 in DNA: TGCAGCGTTGAGTGGGGGGAGGTTTACAATGAGCAGTTCTTC.